The 9 T cell receptor beta chains reported below all come from one sample, sequenced in a study of cytomegalovirus exposure and HLA in healthy donors. PCR employed 60 Vbeta and 13 Jbeta primers. Sequencing was performed with immunoSEQ multiplex PCR; in TCRdb, only in-frame clones are kept and a portion is missing. The sample records some 190,000 clones, over 65% being singletons. Sequenced sample: PBMCs. These receptor sequences come from a man aged 18-30 years in good health and CMV-seronegative.

This clone has a handful of counts. The rearrangement uses TRBV7-2 and TRBJ2-7; 8 nucleotides align to TRBD2. Germline V lookup: CDR1 SGHTA, CDR2 FQGNSA. V shed 5 bases and J 5 bases; nucleotides not matched to a gene: 14. This CDR3 has 16 amino acids. CDR3 loop: CASSQTWAGGLNEQYF. CDR3 DNA sequence: TGTGCCAGCAGCCAAACGTGGGCGGGGGGCTTAAACGAGCAGTACTTC. The full variable domain, its missing parts supplied by reference TRBV7-2 and TRBJ2-7, is GAGVSQSPSNKVTEKGKDVELRCDPISGHTALYWYRQSLGQGLEFLIYFQGNSAPDKSGLPSDRFSAERTGGSVSTLTIQRTQQEDSAVYLCASSQTWAGGLNEQYFGPGTRLTVT.

The rearrangement uses TRBV5-1 and TRBJ2-7, with D tentatively TRBD2 (6 bases). The germline CDR1 and CDR2 sequences are SGHRS and YFSETQ. The CDR3 totals 15 residues. In nucleotides, the CDR3 is TGCGGAAGATTCGGGGGTGGGGCCAGAGCCTACGAGCAGTACTTC. It specifies CGRFGGGARAYEQYF.

The V call is TRBV6-5, the J call TRBJ1-2; unclear D gene. Trimming took off 7 bases at V and 6 bases at J, with 15 bases between the two ends. Germline V gene sequence: CDR1 MNHEY, CDR2 SVGAGI. This CDR3 region has 13 residues. CDR3 DNA: TGTGCCAGCAAAATGACACCGTCCGATGGCTACACCTTC. This encodes CASKMTPSDGYTF.

This rearrangement joins TRBV11-3 to TRBJ1-2; D is undetermined. The V gene's germline CDR1 is SGHNT and CDR2 YENEEA. This CDR3 contains 14 residues. V shed 5 bases and J shed 4 bases, with 14 bases lying between them. The CDR3 loop reads CASSPGWVGYGYTF. The CDR3 region has the DNA TGTGCCAGCAGCCCGGGTTGGGTGGGCTATGGCTACACCTTC.

This chain joins TRBV7-6 and TRBJ2-1, with 11 bases lining up with TRBD1. CDR1 and CDR2 (germline): SGHVS, FNYEAQ. The CDR3 is 15 amino acids. V lost 1 base to trimming and J lost 9 bases; unmatched junction nucleotides: 5. DNA for the CDR3: TGTGCCAGCAGCTTAGGGGGACAGGGGGGTTTTGAGCAGTTCTTC. As protein: CASSLGGQGGFEQFF.

The chain employs TRBV11-2 and TRBJ1-3; no reliable D call. V gave up 1 base and J gave up 0 bases, with 13 bases separating them. The CDR3 totals 17 residues. Germline V gives CDR1 SGHAT, CDR2 FQNNGV. In nucleotides, the CDR3 is TGTGCCAGCAGCTTAGTTTCCCCCCGTAACTCTGGAAACACCATATATTTT. Its translation: CASSLVSPRNSGNTIYF.

The V gene is TRBV7-3, the J gene TRBJ1-1, with D tentatively TRBD1 (5 bases). The germline CDR1 and CDR2 sequences are SGHTA and FQGTGA. The CDR3 consists of 13 residues. The germline V and J ends were trimmed by 4 bases and 1 base, with 7 bases remaining between them. This CDR3 reads CASSSGQNTEAFF. The CDR3 DNA sequence: TGTGCCAGCAGCTCCGGACAGAACACTGAAGCTTTCTTT.

This chain joins TRBV9 and TRBJ2-5, with a possible D match to TRBD2 (6 bases). Matching the DNA end better, TRBJ2-7 makes the J call doubtful. CDR1 is SGDLS, CDR2 YYNGEE, per germline. This CDR3 has 14 amino acids. The CDR3 nucleotides are TGTGCCAGCAGCGTAAGCGGGTTGCCCTACGAGCAGTACTTC. It codes for CASSVSGLPYEQYF.

The chain couples TRBV4-3 to TRBJ2-3, with 13 bases matching TRBD2. The CDR3 runs to 21 residues. Losses at the gene ends were 0 bases for V and 5 bases for J; bases not matched to a gene: 17. From germline, CDR1 is LGHNA and CDR2 YSLEER. Here the CDR3 reads CASSQDKIRTSGRRGGDTQYF. The CDR3 DNA reads TGCGCCAGCAGCCAAGATAAAATCCGGACTAGCGGGAGACGGGGGGGAGATACGCAGTATTTT.